A selection of T cell receptor beta chains follows, all from one sample in a study of cytomegalovirus exposure and HLA in healthy donors. The data were produced by immunoSEQ multiplex PCR, yet TCRdb's version contains in-frame clones alone and is incomplete. The sample holds tens of thousands of clones, roughly 70% seen once. The sequencing input was PBMCs. These receptors came from an older woman in good health and CMV-seropositive. CDR3s include the opening cysteine and the closing phenylalanine or tryptophan. D genes are given only for firm matches. Expanded clones get a size class; other rows say once, few or many, or leave the size out.

cdr3_length	j_call	clone_size	v_call	d_call	cdr3_nt	cdr3_aa
17	TRBJ2-3	.	TRBV29-1	TRBD2	TGCAGCGTTGAAGATCGGCTAGCGGGGGGCCGCACAGATACGCAGTATTTT	CSVEDRLAGGRTDTQYF
13	TRBJ1-1	.	TRBV7-9	.	TGTGCCAGCAGCTTAGCGGAGGCGTCCGAAGCTTTCTTT	CASSLAEASEAFF
15	TRBJ1-3	.	TRBV7-2	.	TGTGCCAGCAGCTTAGCCCCTGGGGGGAGCGACACCATATATTTT	CASSLAPGGSDTIYF
16	TRBJ2-3	.	TRBV7-9	TRBD1	TGTGCCAGCAGCCCCTTGACAGGGTTTGTCACAGATACGCAGTATTTT	CASSPLTGFVTDTQYF
14	TRBJ1-2	.	TRBV9	TRBD1	TGTGCCAGCAGCGTAGGGCAGGGGGCGCCTGGCTACACCTTC	CASSVGQGAPGYTF
14	TRBJ1-4	.	TRBV5-1	.	TGCGCCAGCAGCTACGCCTCTAGGAAGGAAAAACTGTTTTTT	CASSYASRKEKLFF
15	TRBJ1-6	.	TRBV6-5	.	TGTGCCAGCAGGGGGGGAGGGGGGGCGAATTCACCCCTCCACTTT	CASRGGGGANSPLHF
12	TRBJ1-2	once	TRBV7-9	TRBD1	TGTGCCAGCTCTCAGGGGGCAGGTGGCTACACCTTC	CASSQGAGGYTF
16	TRBJ2-1	few	TRBV7-9	TRBD2	TGTGCCAGCAGCTTAGCTGCCAGCGGGGGTTACAATGAGCAGTTCTTC	CASSLAASGGYNEQFF
13	TRBJ1-1	.	TRBV30	.	TGTGCCTGGAGTGTAGACAGGAACACTGAAGCTTTCTTT	CAWSVDRNTEAFF
17	TRBJ1-4	.	TRBV6-1	.	TGTGCCAGCAGTGAAGCGGTCGCCAGTACAGGGAATGAAAAACTGTTTTTT	CASSEAVASTGNEKLFF
17	TRBJ2-7	.	TRBV14	.	TGTGCCAGCAGCCAAGGGCTTCAGACTCCTCCACCCTACGAGCAGTACTTC	CASSQGLQTPPPYEQYF
15	TRBJ2-5	.	TRBV7-8	TRBD1	TGTGCCAGCAGCCCTCGACAGGGCAAACAAGAGACCCAGTACTTC	CASSPRQGKQETQYF
15	TRBJ1-6	.	TRBV7-2	TRBD1	TGTGCCAGCAGCTTAGCTGGGACAGGGGATTCACCCCTCCACTTT	CASSLAGTGDSPLHF
18	TRBJ1-3	.	TRBV9	.	TGTGCCAGCAGCGCAGGATCACAGGGACATCCACCTGGAAACACCATATATTTT	CASSAGSQGHPPGNTIYF
15	TRBJ1-5	few	TRBV25-1	TRBD1	TGTGCCAGCAGTGACTCAACAGGGGTGAATCAGCCCCAGCATTTT	CASSDSTGVNQPQHF
12	TRBJ2-5	.	TRBV5-6	.	TGTGCCAGCAGCTTCAGTGCAGAGACCCAGTACTTC	CASSFSAETQYF
13	TRBJ2-7	.	TRBV27	TRBD1	TGTGCCAGCGGCCGGGACAGGGGGCGCGAGCAGTACTTC	CASGRDRGREQYF
13	TRBJ2-7	.	TRBV30	TRBD1	TGTGCCTGGGGACAGGGCAGCTCCTACGAGCAGTACTTC	CAWGQGSSYEQYF
14	TRBJ1-1	few	TRBV6-5	.	TGTGCCAGCAGTTACTCGTATGTGAACACTGAAGCTTTCTTT	CASSYSYVNTEAFF
12	TRBJ1-2	.	TRBV4-1	.	TGCGCCAGCAGCCAAGGAGGCGGAACAAAGAGGTTC	CASSQGGGTKRF
13	TRBJ2-1	few	TRBV2	TRBD1	TGTGCCAGCAGTCCACAGGGGGCCAATGAGCAGTTCTTC	CASSPQGANEQFF
17	TRBJ2-3	.	TRBV21-1	.	TGTGCCAGCAGCAAAGCGGACAGGGGGGGGGCCCCAGATACGCAGTATTTT	CASSKADRGGAPDTQYF